This is a list of T cell receptor beta chains from one sample in a study of T cells after yellow fever vaccination. TCRdb re-derived calls from the 5' RACE reads in MiXCR, one entry per CDR3 protein. The sample has a few hundred thousand distinct CDR3 sequences; roughly an eighth are singletons. Material: CD4+ T cells sorted from PBMCs, obtained 15 days after the yellow fever booster vaccination. These receptors came from a man aged 18 to 35 who received the YFV17D yellow fever vaccine. Both conserved end residues are part of each CDR3. D genes are given only for firm matches. Some rows mark clone size as missing; the rest say once, few, many or name a class of expanded clone.

d_call,clone_size,j_call,v_call,cdr3_nt,cdr3_aa
.,many,TRBJ1-5,TRBV4-2,TGTGCCAGCAGCCAAGACGGCGTAGGAGATCAGCCCCAGCATTTT,CASSQDGVGDQPQHF
.,many,TRBJ1-1,TRBV7-2,TGTGCCAGCAGCTTAGTTACAGGGTTGAACACTGAAGCTTTCTTT,CASSLVTGLNTEAFF
.,.,TRBJ2-5,TRBV5-1,TGCGCCAGCAGGCGGACCGTCGCTGAAGAGACCCAGTACTTC,CASRRTVAEETQYF
TRBD1,few,TRBJ1-2,TRBV11-2,TGTGCCAGCAGCTTAGTTCCCGGGACAGGGTTCTATGGTGGCTACACCTTC,CASSLVPGTGFYGGYTF
.,.,TRBJ2-7,TRBV4-1,TGCGCCAGCAGCCAGATGATGCGGGCGTCAACCTACGAGCAGTACTTC,CASSQMMRASTYEQYF
TRBD2,few,TRBJ2-1,TRBV6-2/TRBV6-3,TGTGCCAGCAGTTATTCGTCTAGCGGGGTCAATGAGCAGTTCTTC,CASSYSSSGVNEQFF
.,few,TRBJ2-3,TRBV7-9,TGTGCCAGCAGATCACGGGGCCCCAGGATGAGTGAAGATACGCAGTATTTT,CASRSRGPRMSEDTQYF
.,few,TRBJ2-1,TRBV5-5,TGTGCCAGCAGCTTTAGAGTAGATGAGCAGTTCTTC,CASSFRVDEQFF
TRBD1,.,TRBJ2-5,TRBV6-1,TGTGCCAGCAGTGAAGGAGGGACAGTATTAGAGACCCAGTACTTC,CASSEGGTVLETQYF
TRBD2,many,TRBJ2-3,TRBV5-1,TGCGCCAGCAGCTCGGGACTAGCGGGGGCGAGAGCAGATACGCAGTATTTT,CASSSGLAGARADTQYF
.,.,TRBJ1-1,TRBV19,TGTGCCAGTAGTCTAGAGGGTCTTGAAGCTTTCTTT,CASSLEGLEAFF
.,.,TRBJ1-1,TRBV5-1,TGCGCCAGCAGCTTGGCCCCAATAGGGGACAAAGAAGCTTTCTTT,CASSLAPIGDKEAFF
.,few,TRBJ2-7,TRBV7-9,TGTGCCAGCAGCTTATCGAGTAATACAGAGCAGTACTTC,CASSLSSNTEQYF
.,many,TRBJ2-1,TRBV18,TGTGCCAGCTCACCGAGGGGTTACAATGAGCAGTTCTTC,CASSPRGYNEQFF
TRBD2,.,TRBJ2-5,TRBV4-2,TGTGCCAGCAGCTCCAGACTAGCGGGGGGGAAGGAGACCCAGTACTTC,CASSSRLAGGKETQYF
.,few,TRBJ1-5,TRBV12-5,TGTGCTAGTGGTTTGGCCCCCCCTGGGACGGATCAGCCCCAGCATTTT,CASGLAPPGTDQPQHF
.,.,TRBJ2-3,TRBV5-1,TGCGCCAGCAGCTTGGGAGTGAATCAACGACAGCAGTATTTT,CASSLGVNQRQQYF
.,medium-sized,TRBJ2-2,TRBV24-1,TGTGCCACCAGTGATTCAGCCGGGGAGCTGTTTTTT,CATSDSAGELFF
TRBD1,.,TRBJ1-2,TRBV10-3,TGTGCCATCAGTGCCGGGACAGGGGGGAACTATGGCTACACCTTC,CAISAGTGGNYGYTF
.,.,TRBJ1-1,TRBV7-2,TGTGCCAGCAGCCCCCGCATCCGTACTGAAGCTTTCTTT,CASSPRIRTEAFF
.,many,TRBJ1-4,TRBV20-1,TGCAGTGCTAGAGATCAGTTAGGAACTAATGAAAAACTGTTTTTT,CSARDQLGTNEKLFF
.,many,TRBJ1-4,TRBV5-1,TGCGCCAGCAGCTTGGGGACTTTTGAAAAACTGTTTTTT,CASSLGTFEKLFF
.,.,TRBJ2-3,TRBV19,TGTGCCAGTAGGAAGGAGTGGAGCACAGATACGCAGTATTTT,CASRKEWSTDTQYF
TRBD1,many,TRBJ1-2,TRBV5-1,TGCGCCAGCAGCTTGGTTGCCGGACAGGGTTATAGTGGCTACACCTTC,CASSLVAGQGYSGYTF
TRBD2,many,TRBJ2-1,TRBV9,TGTGCCAGCAGCGTAGAGGCCAGCGGGGGGCCCAAGCAGTTCTTC,CASSVEASGGPKQFF
TRBD1,few,TRBJ1-1,TRBV12-3/TRBV12-4,TGTGCCAGCAGTTGGGGGACAGGGGTTACGAACACTGAAGCTTTCTTT,CASSWGTGVTNTEAFF
.,many,TRBJ2-3,TRBV12-5,TGTGCTAGTGCCTTAGGGGGGGCCGGGGATACGCAGTATTTT,CASALGGAGDTQYF
TRBD2,.,TRBJ2-7,TRBV9,TGTGCCAGCAGCGTGGCTAGCGGGGTGGGGGAGCAGTACTTC,CASSVASGVGEQYF
TRBD2,.,TRBJ2-5,TRBV3-1,TGTGCCAGCAGCCTTATTGGGGGGGGACCCCGCCAAGAGACCCAGTACTTC,CASSLIGGGPRQETQYF
TRBD2,few,TRBJ2-5,TRBV6-6,TGTGCCAGCAGTTACTCGATCCTAGCGGGCCCCAAGACCCAGTACTTC,CASSYSILAGPKTQYF
TRBD2,few,TRBJ2-1,TRBV29-1,TGCAGCTCCGCTTCAGCTAGCGGGGGGAACAATGAGCAGTTCTTC,CSSASASGGNNEQFF
TRBD2,.,TRBJ2-1,TRBV2,TGTGCCAGCAGTGATGAGAGGGAGGGTGAGCAGTTCTTC,CASSDEREGEQFF
.,.,TRBJ2-7,TRBV6-5,TGTGCCAGCAGTTACGGGCAGGGTCGATCCTACGAGCAGTACTTC,CASSYGQGRSYEQYF
.,many,TRBJ2-1,TRBV12-3/TRBV12-4,TGTGCCAGCAGTTTAAGCCTCGAGGGAGTGCAGTTCTTC,CASSLSLEGVQFF
.,few,TRBJ2-3,TRBV7-3,TGTGCCAGCAGCTACAGCCCGGACAGAGACACAGATACGCAGTATTTT,CASSYSPDRDTDTQYF
.,many,TRBJ1-2,TRBV5-5,TGTGCCAGCAGCTTGGTGGACAGATATGGCTACACCTTC,CASSLVDRYGYTF
.,few,TRBJ1-6,TRBV6-2/TRBV6-3,TGTGCCAGCAGTTACCCGGTAGAACTCCTCCACTTT,CASSYPVELLHF
TRBD1,many,TRBJ1-3,TRBV20-1,TGCAGTGCAAGCAGGACAGGGGGCAACACCATATATTTT,CSASRTGGNTIYF
TRBD2,few,TRBJ2-3,TRBV11-2,TGTGCCAGCAGCTCCGCGGGGGGGGCAGATACGCAGTATTTT,CASSSAGGADTQYF
TRBD1,many,TRBJ2-2,TRBV5-1,TGCGCCAGCAGCGGAACCGGGACAGTGAGCACCGGGGAGCTGTTTTTT,CASSGTGTVSTGELFF
.,few,TRBJ1-1,TRBV6-2/TRBV6-3,TGTGCCAGCAGTTACGGGTCCGGGTCGGCGAACACTGAAGCTTTCTTT,CASSYGSGSANTEAFF
TRBD2,.,TRBJ2-1,TRBV28,TGTGCCAGCCTTAGCGGGCAAGAGCAGTTCTTC,CASLSGQEQFF